What follows is one T cell receptor (beta chain) and its context. Each TCR beta library was made by quantitative 5'-RACE that incorporated molecular barcodes. TCRdb passed the 5' RACE reads through MiXCR, listing each CDR3 protein once. Altogether some 270,000 distinct CDR3 sequences are present, 18% being singletons, with the ten largest covering around 33%. These data belong to a study of CD8 T cells in ankylosing spondylitis. Trimming removed 3 bases at V and 5 bases at J, with 10 bases between. This CDR3 has 14 amino acids. The TCR originated in a male donor with ankylosing spondylitis or in good health (not recorded which). The sample comprised blood, either unsorted or a sorted T cell fraction (not recorded which). The chain has TRBV12-3 or TRBV12-4 and TRBJ2-2; TRBD2 might be the D (5 bases). The CDR3, as DNA: TGTGCCAGCAGTTTTGATAGCGTAACCGGGGAGCTGTTTTTT. Translated, it gives CASSFDSVTGELFF.